A selection of T cell receptor beta chains follows, all from one sample in a study of blood T cell repertoires in COVID-19. TCRdb's copy holds only in-frame clones and misses some; the assay was immunoSEQ multiplex PCR. This table has 250,000 or so clones, around nine tenths appearing once. The sample consisted of peripheral blood. The origin of the receptors is a man aged 40-49 years with active or convalescent COVID-19. Both conserved end residues are part of each CDR3. Each record gives: clone size, D gene, J gene, V gene, CDR3 protein, CDR3 DNA. D genes are given only for firm matches. Part of the rows lack a size; the others show once, few, many or a class for expanded clones.

NA,TRBD2,TRBJ2-3,TRBV9,CASSASGRTDTQYF,TGTGCCAGCAGCGCTAGCGGGAGAACAGATACGCAGTATTTT
NA,NA,TRBJ1-1,TRBV5-6,CASSTGHLNTEAFF,TGTGCCAGCAGCACGGGACATCTGAATACTGAAGCTTTCTTT
NA,TRBD2,TRBJ2-3,TRBV25-1,CASSAMTRGGGTDTQYF,TGTGCCAGCAGTGCCATGACGAGGGGCGGGGGAACAGATACGCAGTATTTT
NA,TRBD2,TRBJ2-3,TRBV5-1,CASSPTSGGPDTQYF,TGCGCCAGCAGCCCGACTAGCGGGGGGCCAGATACGCAGTATTTT
NA,NA,TRBJ1-4,TRBV5-5,CASRRGSPDNEKLFF,TGTGCCAGCAGACGCGGGTCCCCGGATAATGAAAAACTGTTTTTT
NA,NA,TRBJ2-3,TRBV5-1,CASSLAALAGTDTQYF,TGCGCCAGCAGCTTGGCCGCACTAGCTGGCACAGATACGCAGTATTTT
NA,NA,TRBJ2-1,TRBV24-1,CATSDLGRDEQFF,TGTGCCACCAGTGATTTGGGGCGCGATGAGCAGTTCTTC
NA,TRBD1,TRBJ1-1,TRBV9,CASSRGTGGAEAFF,TGTGCCAGCTCCCGGGGGACAGGGGGCGCGGAGGCTTTCTTT
NA,NA,TRBJ2-7,TRBV25-1,CASRLTGGRTEQYF,TGTGCCAGCAGATTGACAGGCGGTCGGACCGAGCAGTACTTC
NA,NA,TRBJ1-1,TRBV7-8,CASSSAPGDTEAFF,TGTGCCAGCAGCTCCGCCCCGGGTGACACTGAAGCTTTCTTT
NA,NA,TRBJ2-4,TRBV4-1,CASSPRTPAKNIQYF,TGCGCCAGCAGCCCTCGGACACCCGCCAAAAACATTCAGTACTTC
NA,TRBD1,TRBJ1-6,TRBV7-9,CASTYMTGTENSPLHF,TGTGCCAGCACCTATATGACCGGGACAGAAAATTCACCCCTCCACTTT
NA,NA,TRBJ1-5,TRBV5-1,CASSLVGGNQPQHF,TGCGCCAGCAGCTTGGTGGGAGGCAATCAGCCCCAGCATTTT
NA,NA,TRBJ2-7,TRBV4-1,CASSQGTSGLYF,TGCGCCAGCAGCCAAGGGACCAGCGGACTGTACTTC
NA,TRBD1,TRBJ1-3,TRBV6-5,CASSRQGAVGNTIYF,TGTGCCAGCAGCCGACAGGGGGCGGTCGGAAACACCATATATTTT
NA,TRBD2,TRBJ2-3,TRBV9,CASSGLAGGPTDTQYF,TGTGCCAGCAGCGGTCTAGCGGGGGGGCCCACAGATACGCAGTATTTT
NA,TRBD1,TRBJ1-2,TRBV5-1,CASSGDRQIHGYTF,TGCGCCAGCAGCGGGGACAGACAAATCCATGGCTACACCTTC
NA,TRBD1,TRBJ1-5,TRBV6-2/TRBV6-3,CASSLMRQGTKPQHF,TGTGCCAGCAGCCTAATGAGACAGGGGACAAAGCCCCAGCATTTT
NA,NA,TRBJ1-4,TRBV4-2,CASSQDPVAEKLFF,TGTGCCAGCAGCCAAGATCCTGTGGCAGAAAAACTGTTTTTT
NA,NA,TRBJ2-1,TRBV12-3/TRBV12-4,CASSSGPREQFF,TGTGCCAGCAGCTCTGGCCCTCGTGAGCAGTTCTTC
NA,NA,TRBJ1-1,TRBV10-1,CASSRRSVTEAFF,TGCGCCAGCAGTCGGAGATCTGTCACTGAAGCTTTCTTT
once,TRBD1,TRBJ1-2,TRBV19,CATPGQGNAGYTF,TGTGCCACCCCGGGACAGGGGAATGCTGGCTACACCTTC
NA,TRBD1,TRBJ2-1,TRBV4-1,CASSIVSGTGAYNEQFF,TGCGCCAGCAGCATAGTCTCCGGGACAGGGGCTTACAATGAGCAGTTCTTC
NA,TRBD2,TRBJ2-4,TRBV29-1,CSVSTGLAGGNIQYF,TGCAGCGTTTCAACGGGACTAGCGGGGGGAAACATTCAGTACTTC
once,TRBD1,TRBJ1-5,TRBV4-1,CASSQTGGQPQHF,TGCGCCAGCAGCCAGACAGGGGGACAGCCCCAGCATTTT
NA,NA,TRBJ1-1,TRBV6-5,CASSVGQVTEAFF,TGTGCCAGCAGCGTGGGACAAGTCACTGAAGCTTTCTTT
NA,TRBD1,TRBJ1-6,TRBV4-1,CASSQRQGDSPLHF,TGCGCCAGCAGCCAGAGACAGGGGGATTCACCCCTCCACTTT
NA,NA,TRBJ2-3,TRBV24-1,CATSDFSVAPTQYF,TGTGCCACCAGTGATTTTTCCGTAGCGCCGACGCAGTATTTT
NA,NA,TRBJ2-2,TRBV7-3,CASSSTLVAGELFF,TGTGCCAGCAGCTCTACCCTAGTAGCCGGGGAGCTGTTTTTT
once,TRBD1,TRBJ1-1,TRBV4-1,CASSQGDRVAFF,TGCGCCAGCAGCCAGGGGGACAGGGTTGCTTTCTTT
NA,NA,TRBJ2-3,TRBV20-1,CSAGRTDTQYF,TGCAGTGCTGGCCGCACAGATACGCAGTATTTT
once,NA,TRBJ2-7,TRBV14,CASSHTGYEQYF,TGTGCCAGCAGCCATACGGGGTACGAGCAGTACTTC
NA,TRBD1,TRBJ1-2,TRBV4-1,CASSQGQRDRGSGGYTF,TGCGCCAGCAGCCAAGGACAAAGGGACAGGGGATCGGGAGGCTACACCTTC
NA,TRBD2,TRBJ2-1,TRBV11-2,CASSLAGGSWEEQFF,TGTGCCAGCAGCCTAGCGGGAGGGTCTTGGGAAGAGCAGTTCTTC
NA,NA,TRBJ2-5,TRBV30,CAWSASRAGTQYF,TGTGCCTGGAGTGCGAGCCGAGCGGGGACCCAGTACTTC
NA,NA,TRBJ2-2,TRBV10-3,CAISDRAPENTGELFF,TGTGCCATCAGTGACAGGGCCCCAGAAAACACCGGGGAGCTGTTTTTT
NA,TRBD2,TRBJ2-1,TRBV5-6,CASNPDVGGAYNEQFF,TGTGCCAGCAACCCTGATGTGGGGGGGGCCTACAATGAGCAGTTCTTC
NA,TRBD1,TRBJ1-2,TRBV27,CASSSAPGRQGGTF,TGTGCCAGCAGTTCCGCCCCCGGACGGCAGGGGGGTACCTTC
NA,NA,TRBJ1-6,TRBV2,CASINLDRAGVVGTQVNSPLHF,TGTGCCAGCATAAACCTCGACCGGGCGGGGGTTGTGGGGACCCAGGTGAATTCACCCCTCCACTTT
NA,TRBD2,TRBJ2-7,TRBV3-1/TRBV3-2,CASSQSGTSPAHEQYF,TGTGCCAGCAGCCAGAGCGGGACTAGCCCAGCCCACGAGCAGTACTTC
NA,TRBD2,TRBJ2-7,TRBV5-1,CASRPGLASLNSYEQYF,TGCGCCAGCAGACCGGGACTAGCGTCTTTAAACTCCTACGAGCAGTACTTC
NA,TRBD1,TRBJ2-7,TRBV6-1,CASSEATGGIPPYEQYF,TGTGCCAGCAGTGAAGCGACAGGGGGGATACCTCCCTACGAGCAGTACTTC
NA,TRBD1,TRBJ2-7,TRBV10-2,CASGTGTGFYEQYF,TGCGCCAGCGGTACCGGGACAGGGTTTTACGAGCAGTACTTC
NA,NA,TRBJ1-6,TRBV2,CASGRQYNSPLHF,TGTGCCAGCGGGAGGCAGTATAATTCACCCCTCCACTTT
NA,TRBD2,TRBJ2-1,TRBV19,CASTLGKREFVEQFF,TGTGCCAGTACCCTCGGGAAGCGGGAGTTCGTTGAGCAGTTCTTC
NA,NA,TRBJ2-3,TRBV3-1/TRBV3-2,CASSQLKRTDTQYF,TGTGCCAGCAGCCAACTAAAACGCACAGATACGCAGTATTTT
NA,NA,TRBJ1-3,TRBV30,CAWSTRGNTIYF,TGTGCCTGGAGCACCAGGGGAAACACCATATATTTT
NA,NA,TRBJ2-4,TRBV5-4,CASSFEVRGKNIQYF,TGTGCCAGCAGCTTCGAGGTCCGCGGCAAAAACATTCAGTACTTC
NA,TRBD1,TRBJ2-1,TRBV11-3,CASSRRQGSYNEQFF,TGTGCCAGCAGCCGGAGACAGGGTTCCTACAATGAGCAGTTCTTC
NA,NA,TRBJ1-3,TRBV3-1/TRBV3-2,CASSLRTGSSGSTIYF,TGTGCCAGCAGCCTAAGAACAGGGAGCTCTGGAAGCACCATATATTTT
NA,NA,TRBJ2-2,TRBV27,CASSLSATGELFF,TGTGCCAGCAGTTTATCAGCGACCGGGGAGCTGTTTTTT
NA,TRBD1,TRBJ1-2,TRBV7-3,CASSPDRNYGYTF,TGTGCCAGCAGCCCGGACAGGAACTATGGCTACACCTTC
NA,TRBD2,TRBJ2-1,TRBV7-2,CASSSDVRLAGKSEQFF,TGTGCCAGCAGCTCAGACGTTCGACTAGCGGGAAAAAGTGAGCAGTTCTTC
NA,NA,TRBJ1-5,TRBV5-1,CASSLGAYQPQHF,TGCGCCAGCAGCTTAGGGGCGTATCAGCCCCAGCATTTT
NA,NA,TRBJ1-3,TRBV19,CASSATQGSSTDTIYF,TGTGCCAGTAGTGCCACACAGGGCTCAAGCACGGACACCATATATTTT
NA,TRBD1,TRBJ1-5,TRBV19,CASSPLLGGDQPQHF,TGTGCCAGTAGTCCACTGCTAGGGGGCGATCAGCCCCAGCATTTT
NA,TRBD1,TRBJ1-1,TRBV2,CASSSGQGYTEAFF,TGTGCCAGCAGCTCTGGACAGGGGTACACTGAAGCTTTCTTT
NA,NA,TRBJ2-4,TRBV29-1,CSVVPQAGAKNIQYF,TGCAGCGTTGTTCCACAAGCGGGCGCCAAAAACATTCAGTACTTC
NA,TRBD1,TRBJ1-2,TRBV11-2,CASSSLGTADYGYTF,TGTGCCAGCAGCAGCCTGGGGACAGCAGACTATGGCTACACCTTC